A single TCR beta chain is shown here with its context. Clones were sequenced by immunoSEQ multiplex PCR, and TCRdb holds only the in-frame ones, with some missing. This sample has roughly 52,000 clones, with roughly 96% found just once. In germline, CDR1 is KGHSH, CDR2 LQKENI. CDR3 size: 16 residues. Germline trimming cut 3 bases from V and 5 bases from J; bases unmatched to any gene: 9. This record belongs to a study of technical replicates of blood from a handful of donors. The sample taken for sequencing was PBMCs. The chain joins TRBV18 to TRBJ2-3; 9 bases map to TRBD1. This TCR came from a human donor in good health. Some clones in this sample may be carry-over from other donors' samples. The CDR3 coding sequence is TGTGCCAGCTCACCCCTCGGACAGGGGACAAAAGATACGCAGTATTTT. Its protein is CASSPLGQGTKDTQYF.